This T cell receptor (beta chain) was recovered during a study of PD-1 blockade in classical Hodgkin lymphoma. Study conclusions and caveats: By cycle point C4D1, TCR diversity had risen significantly in CD4+ cells (but not CD8+ cells). Baseline TCR diversity was reportedly lower in newly diagnosed patients than healthy donors.

Sequenced by immunoSEQ multiplex PCR; TCRdb stores in-frame clones only, minus some. Among approximately 30,000 clones listed, over 60% were seen once. From germline, CDR1 is SGHRS and CDR2 YFSETQ. CDR3 length equals 16 residues. The V end lost 4 bases, the J end lost 3 bases, and 19 bases lay between the germline ends. This clone appeared a single time. Its antigen is unknown. Every patient experienced relapse after autologous stem cell transplantation, and brentuximab vedotin exposure varied. Isolation of CD4+ T cells from thawed PBMCs was performed by magnetic negative selection. Specimen: CD4+ T cells from blood, collected at baseline. The TCR was taken from a human donor with classical Hodgkin lymphoma. The V call is TRBV5-1, the J call TRBJ1-2, with D tentatively TRBD1 (5 bases). CDR3 sequence: CASSPGSQGVYYGYTF. Here the CDR3 DNA reads TGCGCCAGCAGCCCCGGATCTCAAGGGGTGTACTATGGCTACACCTTC.